Below, 21 T cell receptor beta chains from the same sample are listed, as sequenced in a study of blood T cell repertoires in COVID-19. The protocol was immunoSEQ multiplex PCR, while the TCRdb copy is restricted to in-frame clones and leaves out a portion. Here the sample spans 100,000 to 150,000 clones, 70% to 85% being singletons. The specimen was peripheral blood. These receptors were taken from a woman older than 75 with acute or convalescent COVID-19.

DNA of the CDR3: TGTGCCAGCAGTTACACAGGGGACACTGAAGCTTTCTTT. Translated: CASSYTGDTEAFF. The chain uses TRBV6-5 and TRBJ1-1; 7 nucleotides match TRBD1. Germline V gives CDR1 MNHEY, CDR2 SVGAGI. The CDR3 has 13 amino acids. V shed 2 bases, J shed 3 bases, and the junction held 0 bases outside the gene matches.

This clone was picked up a small number of times. The chain employs TRBV19 and TRBJ1-1, with D possibly being TRBD1 (5 bases). Germline CDR1 and CDR2: LNHDA and SQIVND (reference sequence). V lost 6 bases and J lost 0, with 11 bases in between. The CDR3 has 14 residues. CDR3 sequence reads: CASRVQVLNTEAFF. The CDR3 bases are TGTGCCAGTAGGGTACAGGTATTGAACACTGAAGCTTTCTTT. Drawing the rest from reference TRBV19 and TRBJ1-1, the complete variable domain is DGGITQSPKYLFRKEGQNVTLSCEQNLNHDAMYWYRQDPGQGLRLIYYSQIVNDFQKGDIAEGYSVSREKKESFPLTVTSAQKNPTAFYLCASRVQVLNTEAFFGQGTRLTVV.

CDR3 in amino acids: CASSLATTGLNYGYTF. CDR3 coding DNA: TGTGCCAGCAGCTTAGCTACGACAGGGTTAAACTATGGCTACACCTTC. The chain uses TRBV13 and TRBJ1-2, with 7 bases identical to TRBD1. The CDR3 contains 16 residues. Trimming at V came to 1 base and at J to 2 bases, leaving 7 bases not matched to a gene. Germline V gene lookup returns CDR1 PRHDT and CDR2 FYEKMQ (reference sequence).

The chain is built from TRBV4-1 and TRBJ1-2; TRBD1 matches 9 bases. The CDR3 is made up of 17 amino acids. V lost 1 base to trimming and J lost 4 bases; unmatched junction nucleotides: 10. The V gene's germline CDR1 is MGHRA and CDR2 YSYEKL. The CDR3 sequence is CASSQAGTGMRIYGYTF. The CDR3 DNA follows: TGCGCCAGCAGCCAAGCGGGGACAGGGATGCGGATCTATGGCTACACCTTC.

V is TRBV6-4 and J is TRBJ1-5, with a tentative D call TRBD1 (6 bases). The germline V gene has CDR1 MRHNA and CDR2 SNTAGT. CDR3 length equals 16 residues. Trimming pared 5 bases from V and 0 bases from J, leaving 14 bases between. The chain's CDR3 is CASSHRQADSNQPQHF. CDR3 in DNA: TGTGCCAGCAGTCACCGACAGGCAGATAGCAATCAGCCCCAGCATTTT.

V is TRBV18 and J is TRBJ1-5, with 8 bases that match TRBD1. CDR1 and CDR2 from the germline V gene are KGHSH and LQKENI. Trimming removed 3 bases from V and 7 bases from J; junction bases left unmatched: 2. This CDR3 spans 13 amino acids. CDR3 sequence: CASSPAGGQPQHF. CDR3 sequence (DNA): TGTGCCAGCTCACCGGCAGGGGGCCAGCCCCAGCATTTT.

The chain combines TRBV19 with TRBJ1-5; tentatively, D is TRBD1 (5 bases). The CDR3 is 14 amino acids. The germline gives CDR1 LNHDA, CDR2 SQIVND (reference sequence). V lost 6 bases to trimming and J lost 2 bases, with 11 bases between them. The DNA of the CDR3 is TGTGCCAGTAGCCCGGGGGTGGGCAATCAGCCCCAGCATTTT. It translates to CASSPGVGNQPQHF.

This clone was detected once. The chain uses TRBV19 and TRBJ1-2, with 7 bases that match TRBD1. This CDR3 region has 13 residues. Per germline, CDR1 LNHDA and CDR2 SQIVND (reference sequence). J gave up 5 bases and V 7 bases, and 7 bases lay outside the gene matches. The CDR3 sequence is CASKTGSGYGYTF. CDR3 coding DNA: TGTGCCAGTAAGACAGGGTCGGGGTATGGCTACACCTTC.

The chain employs TRBV4-3 and TRBJ2-7; possibly TRBD1 for D (5 bases). CDR1 and CDR2 (germline): LGHNA, YSLEER. The CDR3 runs 13 residues. Deletions cut 1 base from V and 6 bases from J, with 10 bases between. The CDR3 DNA reads TGCGCCAGCAGCCAAGGCAGGGTAACCGAGCAGTACTTC. Encoded protein: CASSQGRVTEQYF.

On this clone: This sample includes further DNA sequences coding for the same CDR3. CDR3 coding DNA: TGTGCCAGTAGTATTCAGGGGGCACGGGAAAAACTGTTTTTT. This translates into CASSIQGAREKLFF. The chain links TRBV19 to TRBJ1-4; the match to TRBD1 covers 8 bases. V shed 3 bases and J 8 bases; nucleotides not matched to a gene: 5. In germline, CDR1 is LNHDA, CDR2 SQIVND (reference sequence). The CDR3 sequence is 14 residues long.

The chain uses TRBV13 and TRBJ1-1, with a weak D call TRBD1 (5 bases). The CDR3 is made up of 14 amino acids. CDR1 and CDR2 from the germline V gene are PRHDT and FYEKMQ (reference sequence). V was trimmed by 1 base and J by 4 bases, leaving 10 bases between them. This CDR3 is CASSLVGGGTEAFF. As DNA, the CDR3 is TGTGCCAGCAGCTTAGTCGGGGGGGGCACTGAAGCTTTCTTT.

This chain uses TRBV7-2 with TRBJ2-7; TRBD1 is a possible D gene (5 bases). Germline CDR1 and CDR2: SGHTA and FQGNSA. Trimming removed 0 bases at V and 2 bases at J, with 11 bases between. The CDR3 totals 15 residues. CDR3 sequence reads: CASSLATSGPYEQYF. DNA of the CDR3: TGTGCCAGCAGCTTAGCGACCTCAGGGCCCTACGAGCAGTACTTC.

The chain recombines TRBV18 with TRBJ1-1; no firm D call. V lost 3 bases to trimming and J lost 1 base, with 6 bases between them. The CDR3 runs to 13 residues. The germline CDR1 and CDR2 sequences are KGHSH and LQKENI. The CDR3 DNA is TGTGCCAGCTCACCGGACTGGAACACTGAAGCTTTCTTT. It encodes CASSPDWNTEAFF.

J is TRBJ2-7 and V is TRBV7-9, with 7 bases lining up with TRBD1. From germline, CDR1 is SEHNR and CDR2 FQNEAQ (reference sequence). The CDR3 contains 14 residues. V shed 6 bases and J 2 bases; nucleotides not matched to a gene: 7. The CDR3 DNA sequence: TGTGCCAGCAGTTTCACAGGGGCCGCCTACGAGCAGTACTTC. Translation: CASSFTGAAYEQYF.

V is TRBV19 and J is TRBJ1-5; D is undetermined. Trimming shortened V by 7 bases and J by 4 bases, and 20 bases separated the two germline ends. In germline, CDR1 is LNHDA, CDR2 SQIVND (reference sequence). This CDR3 is built from 16 residues. CDR3 in amino acids: CASTLKRAENNQPQHF. The CDR3 region has the DNA TGTGCCAGTACCCTCAAGCGGGCCGAAAATAATCAGCCCCAGCATTTT.

This clone was observed many times. The V gene is TRBV19, the J gene TRBJ2-1; 9 positions match TRBD2. In germline, CDR1 is LNHDA, CDR2 SQIVND (reference sequence). Trimming at V came to 4 bases and at J to 8 bases, leaving 6 bases not matched to a gene. The CDR3 covers 14 residues. The CDR3 DNA is TGTGCCAGTAGTACACCGGGACTAGCAGATGAGCAGTTCTTC. It yields the protein CASSTPGLADEQFF.

The CDR3: CASSLDRGIYNEQFF. CDR3 DNA sequence: TGTGCCAGCAGCTTAGACAGGGGCATCTACAATGAGCAGTTCTTC. This chain links TRBV7-2 with TRBJ2-1; 7 bases match TRBD1. The J segment lost 3 bases and the V segment lost 1 base, leaving 3 bases of the junction unmatched. Germline V lookup: CDR1 SGHTA, CDR2 FQGNSA. This CDR3 comprises 15 residues.

The chain links TRBV7-2 to TRBJ1-6; the D is unclear. The CDR3 is 16 amino acids. V was trimmed by 1 base and J by 0 bases, leaving 7 bases between them. Germline V gene lookup returns CDR1 SGHTA and CDR2 FQGNSA. As DNA, the CDR3 is TGTGCCAGCAGCTTAGACCCGAGCTCCTATAATTCACCCCTCCACTTT. Its protein product is CASSLDPSSYNSPLHF. Variable domain in full (rest from reference TRBV7-2 and TRBJ1-6): GAGVSQSPSNKVTEKGKDVELRCDPISGHTALYWYRQSLGQGLEFLIYFQGNSAPDKSGLPSDRFSAERTGGSVSTLTIQRTQQEDSAVYLCASSLDPSSYNSPLHFGNGTRLTVT.

The chain employs TRBV18 and TRBJ2-3; D perhaps matches TRBD2 (5 bases). CDR1 and CDR2 from the germline V gene are KGHSH and LQKENI. The CDR3 has 17 amino acids. The V end lost 3 bases, the J end lost 0 bases, and 16 bases lay between the germline ends. CDR3 DNA: TGTGCCAGCTCACCTCGACGGACTGCAACTAGCACAGATACGCAGTATTTT. Amino acids: CASSPRRTATSTDTQYF.

This rearrangement joins TRBV7-9 to TRBJ2-1; 12 positions agree with TRBD1. There are 17 residues in the CDR3. Trimming cost V 5 bases and J 7 bases; bases outside gene matches: 12. CDR1 is SEHNR, CDR2 FQNEAQ, per germline (reference sequence). The CDR3 is CASSESPGQGARNEQFF. The CDR3 nucleotides read TGTGCCAGCAGCGAGTCCCCGGGACAGGGGGCTCGGAATGAGCAGTTCTTC.

V gene TRBV30 combines with J gene TRBJ2-3, with 9 nucleotides matching TRBD2. V gave up 4 bases and J gave up 4 bases; unmatched junction bases: 12. Germline assignment: CDR1 GTSNPN and CDR2 SVGIG (reference sequence). The CDR3 loop spans 16 amino acids. Here the CDR3 reads CAWTRWREGWPDTQYF. As DNA, the CDR3 is TGTGCCTGGACAAGGTGGCGGGAGGGTTGGCCAGATACGCAGTATTTT.